A selection of T cell receptor beta chains follows, all from one sample in a study of blood T cell repertoires in COVID-19. Clones were sequenced by immunoSEQ multiplex PCR, and TCRdb holds only the in-frame ones, with some missing. The profile shows about 170,000 clones, around 84% of them singletons. The sample was peripheral blood. These TCRs come from a woman in her seventies with COVID-19, enrolled during active disease. Both conserved end residues are part of each CDR3. A D gene is named only where the DNA matches it firmly. Size tells how often a clone was seen (once, few, many) or the class of an expanded clone, and some rows leave it out.

>TRBJ1-1|.|TRBV2|.
CASSEAIRGADTEAFF
TGTGCCAGCAGTGAAGCGATTCGGGGGGCGGACACTGAAGCTTTCTTT
>TRBJ1-1|.|TRBV28|.
CASSFVRGRTEAFF
TGTGCCAGCAGTTTTGTCAGGGGTAGGACTGAAGCTTTCTTT
>TRBJ1-2|.|TRBV28|once
CASSVGAGYGYTF
TGTGCCAGCAGTGTGGGGGCTGGCTATGGCTACACCTTC
>TRBJ2-5|.|TRBV25-1|.
CASSEYGGEQETQYF
TGTGCCAGCAGTGAATACGGCGGAGAGCAAGAGACCCAGTACTTC
>TRBJ2-2|.|TRBV7-9|.
CASLRQENTGELFF
TGTGCCAGCCTCAGACAGGAGAACACCGGGGAGCTGTTTTTT
>TRBJ1-2|.|TRBV5-4|.
CASSPAGREYGYTF
TGTGCCAGCAGCCCGGCAGGCCGGGAATATGGCTACACCTTC
>TRBJ2-6|.|TRBV27|.
CASSLAGANVLTF
TGTGCCAGCAGTTTGGCCGGGGCCAACGTCCTGACTTTC
>TRBJ1-2|.|TRBV28|.
CASSLNNLLGYGYTF
TGTGCCAGCAGTTTAAATAACCTCCTAGGCTATGGCTACACCTTC
>TRBJ2-5|.|TRBV29-1|.
CSVERTGGYQETQYF
TGCAGCGTTGAAAGAACGGGCGGGTACCAAGAGACCCAGTACTTC
>TRBJ2-2|TRBD1|TRBV9|.
CASSASGTGTGELFF
TGTGCCAGCAGCGCGAGCGGGACAGGGACCGGGGAGCTGTTTTTT
>TRBJ2-1|.|TRBV7-3|.
CASSSEASGSSYNEQFF
TGTGCCAGCAGCTCAGAGGCCTCGGGGAGCTCCTACAATGAGCAGTTCTTC
>TRBJ1-3|.|TRBV2|.
CASSEGRSSGNTIYF
TGTGCCAGCAGTGAAGGGCGGAGCTCTGGAAACACCATATATTTT
>TRBJ2-1|TRBD2|TRBV20-1|.
CSASMSGRLNEQFF
TGCAGTGCTAGTATGAGCGGGAGGCTCAATGAGCAGTTCTTC
>TRBJ1-6|.|TRBV30|.
CAWSAGGNGSPLHF
TGTGCCTGGAGTGCGGGGGGAAATGGCTCACCCCTCCACTTT
>TRBJ1-5|.|TRBV5-5|.
CASSSLDRTNQPQHF
TGTGCCAGCAGCTCCCTCGACAGAACCAATCAGCCCCAGCATTTT
>TRBJ1-3|.|TRBV20-1|.
CSASAPGGSVKGNTIYF
TGCAGTGCTAGTGCTCCGGGAGGATCGGTGAAGGGAAACACCATATATTTT
>TRBJ2-2|TRBD1|TRBV7-9|.
CASSPFRDRGRAGELFF
TGTGCCAGCAGTCCCTTCCGGGACAGGGGGCGAGCCGGGGAGCTGTTTTTT
>TRBJ2-3|TRBD2|TRBV5-5|.
CASSGGLATSTDTQYF
TGTGCCAGCAGCGGCGGACTAGCGACTAGCACAGATACGCAGTATTTT
>TRBJ2-6|.|TRBV29-1|.
CSVEDPGSHKFSGANVLTF
TGCAGCGTTGAAGATCCGGGAAGCCATAAATTCTCTGGGGCCAACGTCCTGACTTTC
>TRBJ1-4|.|TRBV28|.
CASSPRPFSSEKLFF
TGTGCCAGCAGCCCTAGACCCTTCAGTAGTGAAAAACTGTTTTTT
>TRBJ2-7|.|TRBV29-1|few
CSARNRGEQYF
TGCAGCGCCCGCAACCGGGGCGAGCAGTACTTC
>TRBJ1-2|TRBD1|TRBV2|.
CASTRFGTGDGYTF
TGTGCCAGCACCCGCTTTGGGACAGGGGATGGCTACACCTTC
>TRBJ1-3|TRBD1|TRBV5-1|.
CASSQGGSGNTIYF
TGCGCCAGCAGCCAGGGGGGTTCTGGAAACACCATATATTTT
>TRBJ1-5|TRBD1|TRBV6-5|.
CASLPTGGNQPQHF
TGTGCCAGCCTCCCTACAGGGGGGAATCAGCCCCAGCATTTT
>TRBJ2-1|TRBD2|TRBV11-3|.
CASAGGGNEQFF
TGTGCCAGCGCGGGAGGAGGCAATGAGCAGTTCTTC
>TRBJ2-1|.|TRBV5-4|.
CASSSGAERSYNEQFF
TGTGCCAGCAGCTCTGGAGCTGAGCGGTCCTACAATGAGCAGTTCTTC
>TRBJ1-3|TRBD1|TRBV27|.
CASSLSSPTGGGTIYF
TGTGCCAGCAGTTTATCGAGCCCGACAGGGGGAGGCACCATATATTTT
>TRBJ1-5|TRBD1|TRBV7-9|few
CASSPYGTGLQPQHF
TGTGCCAGCAGCCCGTACGGGACAGGGTTACAGCCCCAGCATTTT
>TRBJ2-5|TRBD1|TRBV2|.
CASRGQALPGETQYF
TGTGCCAGCAGAGGACAGGCACTTCCCGGAGAGACCCAGTACTTC
>TRBJ2-1|TRBD1|TRBV6-5|once
CASNFRQGTEKQFF
TGTGCCAGCAATTTCAGACAGGGTACGGAGAAGCAGTTCTTC
>TRBJ1-2|TRBD1|TRBV7-2|.
CASSLETGEDYGYTF
TGTGCCAGCAGCTTAGAGACAGGGGAGGACTATGGCTACACCTTC
>TRBJ2-6|.|TRBV6-5|.
CASRSISGANVLTF
TGTGCCAGCAGATCCATTTCTGGGGCCAACGTCCTGACTTTC
>TRBJ1-2|TRBD1|TRBV16|few
CASSQWGDRDLGYTF
TGTGCCAGCAGCCAATGGGGTGACAGGGACCTTGGCTACACCTTC
>TRBJ1-1|.|TRBV3-1/TRBV3-2|once
CASSLDSEAFF
TGTGCCAGCAGCCTGGACAGTGAAGCTTTCTTT
>TRBJ1-1|.|TRBV28|.
CASSSGSGRKAEAFF
TGTGCCAGCAGTTCAGGGTCAGGGAGGAAAGCTGAAGCTTTCTTT
>TRBJ1-2|TRBD1|TRBV18|.
CASSVRDRGQNGYTF
TGTGCCAGCTCAGTCCGGGACAGGGGGCAAAATGGCTACACCTTC
>TRBJ2-6|.|TRBV7-3|.
CASSFISGANVLTF
TGTGCCAGCAGCTTCATCTCTGGGGCCAACGTCCTGACTTTC
>TRBJ1-4|TRBD1|TRBV19|.
CASGRGRYEKLFF
TGTGCCAGCGGCAGGGGGCGTTATGAAAAACTGTTTTTT
>TRBJ1-4|.|TRBV18|.
CASSLQGRSTNEKLFF
TGTGCCAGCTCACTACAGGGCAGGTCCACTAATGAAAAACTGTTTTTT
>TRBJ2-2|.|TRBV18|.
CASSPRGVKGGVGELFF
TGTGCCAGCTCACCACGGGGAGTGAAGGGAGGAGTCGGGGAGCTGTTTTTT
>TRBJ1-5|.|TRBV28|.
CASTGVRSNQPQHF
TGTGCCAGCACGGGGGTAAGGAGCAATCAGCCCCAGCATTTT